This TCR beta chain was retrieved from a study of response to subunit inactivated influenza vaccine. Findings and limits, study-wide: With each seasonal influenza vaccination, the authors suggested, few new T cells are recruited.

Concerning this clonotype itself: Its target is unknown.

TCRdb recomputed calls from the RT-PCR reads with MiXCR, one row per CDR3 protein. The data show hundreds of thousands of distinct CDR3 sequences, about 10% seen once. V was cut by 0 bases and J by 0 bases, with 6 bases left in between. Germline V gene lookup returns CDR1 GTSNPN and CDR2 SVGIG (reference sequence). The CDR3 contains 15 residues. The origin of this receptor is a man aged 45-65 years who received an inactivated influenza vaccine. Sequenced here: PBMCs from blood, sampled on the day of vaccination. The chain combines TRBV30 with TRBJ2-6; D gene uncertain. CDR3 amino acids: CAWSVLPSGANVLTF. The CDR3 DNA sequence: TGTGCCTGGAGTGTTCTACCCTCTGGGGCCAACGTCCTGACTTTC. The full variable domain, rest sourced from reference TRBV30 and TRBJ2-6, is SQTIHQWPATLVQPVGSPLSLECTVEGTSNPNLYWYRQAAGRGLQLLFYSVGIGQISSEVPQNLSASRPQDRQFILSSKKLLLSDSGFYLCAWSVLPSGANVLTFGAGSRLTVL.